This T cell receptor beta chain originates from a study of blood T cell repertoires in COVID-19. About the research overall: COVID-19 samples, acute and convalescent, were from the United States, Italy and Spain. T cells, B-cell-depleted T cells, or PBMCs supplied cDNA or gDNA.

Trimming stripped 4 bases from V and 5 bases from J, with 12 bases between. CDR3 length equals 14 residues. Germline CDR1 reads LNHDA; CDR2 reads SQIVND (reference sequence). As processed by the authors: Cell counts per sample came from amplifying reference gene primers. Here immunoSEQ multiplex PCR was the method, and the copy in TCRdb shows in-frame clones only, minus some. That table furnishes V, J and clone size, whereas the DNA furnished D and trimming. This table has some 200,000 clones, 87% appearing once. V usage is TRBV19 and J usage is TRBJ1-5; D is perhaps TRBD1 (6 bases). This sequence was found in a woman in her late teens or twenties who had recovered from COVID-19. The sequenced sample consisted of peripheral blood. The CDR3: CASSTDRIDQPQHF. DNA for the CDR3: TGTGCCAGTAGTACCGACAGGATCGATCAGCCCCAGCATTTT.